A single T cell receptor beta chain is shown here with its context. Its cognate antigen is unknown. The sample is drawn from a study of OX40 agonist ivuxolimab in advanced cancers. Study-wide context: Patients were treated with intravenous ivuxolimab, dosed at 0.01 to 10 mg/kg and infused every 2 weeks. Treatment received earlier with anti-PD-1, anti-PD-L1 or anti-CTLA-4 agents was allowed, and more than 35% had some.

Samples of blood were obtained at baseline, on cycle 4 day 1, and on cycle 7 day 1. General study findings and limits: Clonal expansion by week 6 occurred in CD4+ and CD8+ blood T cells (at 0.1 to 3.0 mg/kg).

Per the germline V gene, CDR1 is MNHEY and CDR2 is SMNVEV (reference sequence). CDR3 length: 17 residues. V lost 3 bases, J lost 0 bases, and 15 bases lay in between. TCRdb keeps only in-frame clones here, not all; method: immunoSEQ multiplex PCR. The table lists about 130,000 clones, roughly 91% of them singletons. The receptor was isolated from an adult with an advanced solid tumor such as melanoma, head and neck, liver or kidney cancer. Sequenced here: CD4+ or CD8+ T cells sorted from blood, sampled in a trial of the OX40 agonist ivuxolimab. The J gene is TRBJ1-5, the V gene TRBV27; D not certain. The CDR3 sequence is CASSFGLFMPSNQPQHF. In nucleotides, the CDR3 is TGTGCCAGCAGTTTTGGGCTCTTCATGCCTAGCAATCAGCCCCAGCATTTT.